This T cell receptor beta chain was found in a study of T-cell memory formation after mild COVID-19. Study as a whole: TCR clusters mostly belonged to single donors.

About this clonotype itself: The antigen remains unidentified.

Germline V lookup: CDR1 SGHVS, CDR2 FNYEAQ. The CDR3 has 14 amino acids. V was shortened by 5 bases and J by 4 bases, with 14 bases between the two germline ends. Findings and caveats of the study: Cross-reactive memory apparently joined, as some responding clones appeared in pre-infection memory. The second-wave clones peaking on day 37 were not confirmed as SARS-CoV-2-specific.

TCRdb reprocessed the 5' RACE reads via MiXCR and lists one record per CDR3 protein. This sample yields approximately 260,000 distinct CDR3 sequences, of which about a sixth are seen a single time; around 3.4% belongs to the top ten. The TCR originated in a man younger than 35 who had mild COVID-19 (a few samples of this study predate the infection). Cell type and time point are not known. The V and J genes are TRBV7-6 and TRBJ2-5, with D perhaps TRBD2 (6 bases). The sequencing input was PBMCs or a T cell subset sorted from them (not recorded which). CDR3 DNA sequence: TGTGCCAGCAGCGTCGGGGGAGGAATAGAGACCCAGTACTTC. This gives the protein CASSVGGGIETQYF.